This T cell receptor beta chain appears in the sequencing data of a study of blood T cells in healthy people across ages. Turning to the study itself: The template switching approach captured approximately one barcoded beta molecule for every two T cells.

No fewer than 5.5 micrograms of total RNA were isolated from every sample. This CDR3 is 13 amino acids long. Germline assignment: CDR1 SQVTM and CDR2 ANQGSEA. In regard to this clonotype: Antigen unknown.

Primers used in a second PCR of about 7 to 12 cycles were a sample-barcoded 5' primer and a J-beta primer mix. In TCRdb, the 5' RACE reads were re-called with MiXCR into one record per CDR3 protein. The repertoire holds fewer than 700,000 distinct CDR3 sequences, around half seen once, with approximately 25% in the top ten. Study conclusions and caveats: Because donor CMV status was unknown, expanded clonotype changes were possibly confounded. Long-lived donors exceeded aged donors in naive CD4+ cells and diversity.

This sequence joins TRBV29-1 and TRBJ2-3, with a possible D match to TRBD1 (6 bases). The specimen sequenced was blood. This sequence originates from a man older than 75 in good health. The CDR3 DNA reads TGCAGTTTCGGACAGCCAGCTACAGATACGCAGTATTTT. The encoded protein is CSFGQPATDTQYF.